One and the same sample provided the 10 T cell receptor beta chains below, sequenced in a study of cytomegalovirus exposure and HLA in healthy donors. Primers included in the PCR were 60 Vbeta and 13 Jbeta primers. Only in-frame clones appear in the TCRdb table, and some are missing; sequencing was by immunoSEQ multiplex PCR. Of around 99,000 clones detected, 70% to 85% appear once; the ten largest clones hold roughly 4.2%. The sample consisted of PBMCs. Source of these receptors: a male donor in good health and CMV-seronegative.

The V gene is TRBV19, the J gene TRBJ1-1; TRBD1 is a possible D gene (5 bases). Germline CDR1 is LNHDA and CDR2 is SQIVND (reference sequence). The CDR3 totals 18 residues. Trimming shortened V by 6 bases and J by 1 base, and 24 bases separated the two germline ends. The CDR3 loop reads CASRNLGGGVNRNTEAFF. The CDR3 region has the DNA TGTGCCAGTAGGAACTTGGGGGGTGGAGTTAATCGGAACACTGAAGCTTTCTTT.

The gene calls are TRBV11-2 and TRBJ2-5, with TRBD2 matching over 9 bases. The J call is uncertain, as TRBJ2-7 better fits the DNA end. CDR1 and CDR2 (germline): SGHAT, FQNNGV. The CDR3 extends over 16 amino acids. The CDR3 nucleotides are TGTGCCAGCAGCTTAGAGTGGGCGGGAGGGGTGAACGAGCAGTACTTC. Protein: CASSLEWAGGVNEQYF.

This clone came up a few times. V and J are TRBV28 and TRBJ1-3, with a weak D call TRBD1 (5 bases). The CDR3 length is 15 residues. Trimming left V 6 bases short and J 7 bases short, with 19 bases between. Germline V gene sequence: CDR1 MDHEN, CDR2 SYDVKM. Here the CDR3 DNA reads TGTGCCAGCAGGAGTTTGACAGCGGGCTGGAACACCATATATTTT. Its protein product is CASRSLTAGWNTIYF.

This chain links TRBV27 with TRBJ2-1; no reliable D call. Trimming left V 5 bases short and J 7 bases short, with 18 bases between. The length of the CDR3 is 15 residues. Germline V gene sequence: CDR1 MNHEY, CDR2 SMNVEV (reference sequence). The chain's CDR3 is CASSLVRALINEQFF. The CDR3 DNA is TGTGCCAGCAGTCTAGTCAGAGCGTTAATTAATGAGCAGTTCTTC.

Concerning this clone: In the same sample, other DNA sequences code for this CDR3. The V gene is TRBV4-2, the J gene TRBJ2-7; D is unresolved. There are 15 residues in the CDR3. The germline gives CDR1 LGHNA, CDR2 YNFKEQ. Trimming left V 3 bases short and J 6 bases short, with 18 bases between. CDR3: CASSQDWPDTGEQYF. CDR3 coding DNA: TGTGCCAGCAGCCAGGATTGGCCAGATACGGGCGAGCAGTACTTC.

The CDR3 DNA reads as TGTGCCAGCAGCCCCGGGACAGGGTCCGAAAAACTGTTTTTT. Protein product: CASSPGTGSEKLFF. V usage is TRBV11-2 and J usage is TRBJ1-4, with 9 bases fitting TRBD1. The CDR3 length is 14 residues. Germline trimming cut 5 bases from V and 8 bases from J; bases unmatched to any gene: 6. Germline assignment: CDR1 SGHAT and CDR2 FQNNGV. Combining the CDR3 with reference TRBV11-2 and TRBJ1-4 gives the whole variable domain EAGVAQSPRYKIIEKRQSVAFWCNPISGHATLYWYQQILGQGPKLLIQFQNNGVVDDSQLPKDRFSAERLKGVDSTLKIQPAKLEDSAVYLCASSPGTGSEKLFFGSGTQLSVL.

Only a few counts were recorded for this clone. CDR3 coding DNA: TGTGCCAGCAGTCCACCGGGACAGGGGTACAATGAGCAGTTCTTC. Protein product: CASSPPGQGYNEQFF. The chain carries TRBV6-6 and TRBJ2-1, with 10 nucleotides matching TRBD1. This CDR3 has 15 amino acids. CDR1 is MNHNY and CDR2 is SVGAGI in the germline V gene (reference sequence). The V and J ends lost 5 bases and 4 bases, in that order; junction bases with no gene match: 5.

In its sample, this clone was seen a few times. The gene calls are TRBV4-1 and TRBJ2-3; the match to TRBD1 covers 12 bases. The V segment lost 8 bases and the J segment 2 bases; nucleotides outside the gene matches: 2. Germline V gives CDR1 MGHRA, CDR2 YSYEKL. The CDR3 runs to 14 residues. This chain's CDR3 is CASRDRGPTDTQYF. As DNA, the CDR3 is TGCGCCAGCCGGGACAGGGGGCCCACAGATACGCAGTATTTT.

The table lists this clone with a few counts. The rearrangement uses TRBV30 and TRBJ1-1, with D possibly TRBD1 on 5 matching bases. Trimming cost V 3 bases and J 1 base, with 18 bases left between them. Germline V gives CDR1 GTSNPN, CDR2 SVGIG (reference sequence). This CDR3 region has 16 residues. CDR3 bases: TGTGCCTGGAGCCCCGACCACAGGCTTCAGAACACTGAAGCTTTCTTT. Translating it yields CAWSPDHRLQNTEAFF.

This clone has a handful of counts. The chain uses TRBV4-1 and TRBJ2-1; D ambiguous. With 7 bases removed from V and 4 bases from J, the gap between germline ends came to 17 bases. Germline V lookup: CDR1 MGHRA, CDR2 YSYEKL. CDR3 size: 15 residues. The DNA for the CDR3 is TGCGCCAGCATCCCCTTTGTGGCGGCATACAATGAGCAGTTCTTC. Its protein product is CASIPFVAAYNEQFF.